These 29 T cell receptor beta chains were sequenced from one sample in a study of T cells after yellow fever vaccination. TCRdb itself ran the 5' RACE reads through MiXCR, one entry per CDR3 protein. The sample consists of around 300,000 distinct CDR3 sequences, 10% to 15% of them appearing once. The material sequenced was CD4+ T cells sorted from PBMCs, taken 45 days after the yellow fever booster vaccination. These receptors all come from a young man who received the YFV17D yellow fever vaccine.

This clonotype was counted a few times. The chain has TRBV7-2 and TRBJ2-1; D might be TRBD1 (6 bases). Trimming removed 1 base from V and 0 bases from J, with 13 bases in between. Germline CDR1 SGHTA, CDR2 FQGNSA. The length of the CDR3 is 17 residues. The CDR3: CASSLVGQTSSYNEQFF. CDR3 nucleotide sequence: TGTGCCAGCAGCTTAGTGGGACAAACGAGCTCCTACAATGAGCAGTTCTTC.

On this clonotype itself: Germline and junction disagree at one end, which may indicate a read error. The rearrangement uses TRBV12-3 or TRBV12-4 and TRBJ1-1, with TRBD1 identical over 7 bases. CDR3 length: 12 residues. CDR3 sequence (DNA): TGTGCCAGCAGGAACATCCGGACAGGAGACTCCTTT. As protein: CASRNIRTGDSF.

This clonotype showed up just a few times. The V and J genes are TRBV4-2 and TRBJ2-3; D tentatively fits TRBD1 or TRBD2 (6 bases each). The V end was cut by 2 bases, the J end by 0 bases, with 18 bases between. This CDR3 contains 18 residues. CDR1 is LGHNA, CDR2 YNFKEQ, per germline. The CDR3 spells CASSQNGGPISSTDTQYF. CDR3 sequence (DNA): TGTGCCAGCAGCCAAAATGGGGGGCCAATTTCCAGCACAGATACGCAGTATTTT.

V usage is TRBV3-1 and J usage is TRBJ1-5; D ambiguous. Germline CDR1 reads LGHDT; CDR2 reads YNNKEL (reference sequence). The length of the CDR3 is 13 residues. V was trimmed by 4 bases and J by 5 bases, leaving 9 bases between them. CDR3 in amino acids: CASSLPGYQPQHF. The CDR3 nucleotides read TGTGCCAGCAGCCTGCCCGGCTATCAGCCCCAGCATTTT.

This clonotype has a handful of counts. The chain recombines TRBV29-1 with TRBJ2-5; 8 bases map to TRBD2. Trimming took 3 bases from V and 4 from J; bases not matched to a gene: 10. This CDR3 is 15 amino acids long. The germline gives CDR1 SQVTM, CDR2 ANQGSEA. DNA for the CDR3: TGCAGCGTTGATAACTATAGCGGGAAAGGAGAGACCCAGTACTTC. This encodes CSVDNYSGKGETQYF.

The chain combines TRBV28 with TRBJ2-4; TRBD1 agrees at 7 bases. The junction had 7 bases not matched to a gene; V was cut back by 5 bases and J by 9 bases. Germline CDR1 and CDR2: MDHEN and SYDVKM. This CDR3 spans 13 amino acids. CDR3 nucleotides: TGTGCCAGCAGTACGACAGGGACGGTCATTCAGTACTTC. Amino acid sequence: CASSTTGTVIQYF.

CDR3 sequence (DNA): TGTGCCAGCAGCCTTAGCTTAGGGACTTCGTACAATGAGCAGTTCTTC. This sequence encodes CASSLSLGTSYNEQFF. J is TRBJ2-1 and V is TRBV3-1, with D tentatively TRBD2 (6 bases). CDR1 LGHDT and CDR2 YNNKEL come from the germline V gene (reference sequence). Between the trimmed V and J ends, which lost 4 bases and 4 bases, there was a span of 17 bases. The CDR3 extends over 16 amino acids.

This clonotype was counted at least ten times. This chain joins TRBV20-1 and TRBJ2-7; D is perhaps TRBD2 (7 bases). Deletions cut 5 bases from V and 4 bases from J, with 15 bases between. Germline values: CDR1 DFQATT, CDR2 SNEGSKA (reference sequence). The CDR3 is 13 residues long. The CDR3 spells CSAHQGRAYEQYF. The CDR3 nucleotides read TGCAGTGCTCACCAGGGGAGGGCGTACGAGCAGTACTTC.

This clonotype was recorded a few times. The CDR3 protein is CASSLGKDTQYF. The CDR3 nucleotides read TGTGCCAGCAGCTTAGGAAAAGATACGCAGTATTTT. This chain links TRBV7-2 with TRBJ2-3; D ambiguous. Per germline, CDR1 SGHTA and CDR2 FQGNSA. Trimming stripped 1 base from V and 5 bases from J, with 4 bases between. The CDR3 runs to 12 residues.

The chain links TRBV6-2 or TRBV6-3 to TRBJ2-7; TRBD2 is a possible D gene (5 bases). The CDR3 has 17 amino acids. Trimming removed 1 base from V and 2 bases from J, with 18 bases in between. Germline V gives CDR1 MNHEY, CDR2 SVGEGT. CDR3 region: CASSYWLLGKPTYEQYF. As DNA, the CDR3 is TGTGCCAGCAGTTACTGGTTACTCGGGAAACCCACCTACGAGCAGTACTTC.

The V and J genes are TRBV5-4 and TRBJ2-1, with 11 bases fitting TRBD2. Losses at the gene ends were 0 bases for V and 7 bases for J; bases not matched to a gene: 3. CDR1 and CDR2 (germline): SGHNT, YYREEE (reference sequence). This CDR3 comprises 15 residues. For the CDR3, the DNA is TGTGCCAGCAGCTTGGATACTAGCGGGAGTAATGAGCAGTTCTTC. It specifies CASSLDTSGSNEQFF.

This clonotype was picked up many times. This rearrangement joins TRBV7-6 to TRBJ2-5, with 9 bases aligning to TRBD1. V lost 6 bases to trimming and J lost 4 bases; unmatched junction nucleotides: 9. Germline values: CDR1 SGHVS, CDR2 FNYEAQ. This CDR3 comprises 15 residues. The CDR3 is CASRFTGGIGETQYF. The DNA of the CDR3 is TGTGCCAGCAGATTCACAGGGGGCATTGGAGAGACCCAGTACTTC.

The V call is TRBV12-3 or TRBV12-4, the J call TRBJ1-6; TRBD1 might be the D (5 bases). This CDR3 is built from 14 residues. V lost 7 bases and J 10 bases, leaving 17 bases between the germline ends. Here the CDR3 DNA reads TGTGCCAGCACCCTTGGGGGATTGAGGTCACCCCTCCACTTT. It translates to CASTLGGLRSPLHF.

The rearrangement joins TRBV7-2 to TRBJ2-3, with a tentative D call TRBD2 (5 bases). The length of the CDR3 is 13 residues. Germline V CDR1 and CDR2: SGHTA, FQGNSA. V was pared by 4 bases and J by 10 bases, with 15 bases between. The CDR3 region has the DNA TGTGCCAGCAGCTCCCTATATCGAGCGGCGCAGTATTTT. Translating it yields CASSSLYRAAQYF.

This clonotype was observed a handful of times. V and J are TRBV12-3 or TRBV12-4 and TRBJ2-1; no firm D call. This CDR3 has 13 residues. The V gene lost 1 base and the J gene lost 5 bases, with 6 bases spanning the gap. The CDR3 is CASSLGSHNEQFF. For the CDR3, the DNA is TGTGCCAGCAGTTTAGGATCCCACAATGAGCAGTTCTTC.

This clonotype was detected only a few times. In DNA form, the CDR3 reads TGCGCCAGCAGCTTGGAGGGCCCGAACACCGGGGAGCTGTTTTTT. It yields the protein CASSLEGPNTGELFF. V is TRBV5-1 and J is TRBJ2-2; unclear D gene. The CDR3 loop spans 15 amino acids. Germline V CDR1 and CDR2: SGHRS, YFSETQ. V was shortened by 0 bases and J by 0 bases, with 6 bases between the two germline ends. Full variable domain (missing parts from reference TRBV5-1 and TRBJ2-2): KAGVTQTPRYLIKTRGQQVTLSCSPISGHRSVSWYQQTPGQGLQFLFEYFSETQRNKGNFPGRFSGRQFSNSRSEMNVSTLELGDSALYLCASSLEGPNTGELFFGEGSRLTVL.

This clonotype has just one count. The rearrangement joins TRBV12-3 or TRBV12-4 to TRBJ1-3; maybe TRBD1 (5 bases). V was cut by 3 bases and J by 2 bases, with 14 bases left in between. The CDR3 covers 16 residues. CDR3 DNA sequence: TGTGCCAGCAGTTTTCAGGGTGGAGGTACTGGAAACACCATATATTTT. This gives the protein CASSFQGGGTGNTIYF.

This clonotype was recorded a few times. V gene TRBV6-1 combines with J gene TRBJ2-3; 11 bases fit TRBD2. The CDR3 has 13 amino acids. The germline CDR1 and CDR2 sequences are MNHNS and SASEGT. Germline trimming cut 8 bases from V and 6 bases from J; bases unmatched to any gene: 4. The CDR3 spells CASGLAGSDTQYF. CDR3 DNA: TGTGCCAGCGGACTAGCGGGTTCCGATACGCAGTATTTT.

This rearrangement joins TRBV20-1 to TRBJ1-2, with 7 bases identical to TRBD1. Per germline, CDR1 DFQATT and CDR2 SNEGSKA (reference sequence). Unmatched junction bases numbered 7, after V lost 2 bases and J lost 7 bases. This CDR3 is built from 13 residues. DNA for the CDR3: TGCAGTGCTAGACAAGGGGGCGCCTGTGGCTACACCTTC. Translation gives CSARQGGACGYTF.

This clonotype was detected only a few times. V usage is TRBV7-3 and J usage is TRBJ2-1; TRBD2 matches 11 bases. The CDR3 has 18 residues. Germline CDR1 is SGHTA and CDR2 is FQGTGA. V shed 3 bases and J 4 bases; nucleotides not matched to a gene: 11. DNA for the CDR3: TGTGCCAGCAGCTTTAACCTCCGTACTAGCGGGAGTTACAATGAGCAGTTCTTC. It encodes CASSFNLRTSGSYNEQFF.

V and J are TRBV15 and TRBJ2-3; TRBD1 or TRBD2 may be the D gene (5 bases each). Trimming removed 3 bases at V and 2 bases at J, with 6 bases between. CDR1 is LNHNV, CDR2 YYDKDF, per germline (reference sequence). This CDR3 spans 13 amino acids. CDR3 in amino acids: CATSRGPTDTQYF. The CDR3 DNA reads TGTGCCACCAGCAGGGGACCCACAGATACGCAGTATTTT.

V usage is TRBV6-6 and J usage is TRBJ2-7, with TRBD1 identical over 7 bases. V gave up 6 bases and J gave up 6 bases; unmatched junction bases: 5. In germline, CDR1 is MNHNY, CDR2 SVGAGI (reference sequence). The CDR3 consists of 12 residues. The CDR3 coding sequence is TGTGCCAGCAGCCATACAGGGGCCGAGCAGTACTTC. Translating gives CASSHTGAEQYF.

With respect to this clonotype: The junction differs from germline at one of its ends, possibly a read error. V usage is TRBV7-2 and J usage is TRBJ2-1; a weak D match, TRBD2 (6 bases). The CDR3 length is 15 residues. Germline CDR1 is SGHTA and CDR2 is FQGNSA. The CDR3 nucleotides are TGTGCCAGCAGCTTAAGGCGGGATCCATACAATGAGCAGCTCTTC. This encodes CASSLRRDPYNEQLF.

The chain joins TRBV12-3 or TRBV12-4 to TRBJ2-4; D may be TRBD2 (5 bases). The CDR3 covers 14 residues. Trimming shortened V by 6 bases and J by 5 bases, and 14 bases separated the two germline ends. The CDR3 nucleotides are TGTGCCAGCAGGACCCCCGGGGTGGAAAACATTCAGTACTTC. It encodes CASRTPGVENIQYF.

The rearrangement links TRBV6-1 to TRBJ1-6, with TRBD1 identical over 9 bases. CDR1 MNHNS and CDR2 SASEGT come from the germline V gene. V shed 8 bases, J shed 7 bases, and the junction held 6 bases outside the gene matches. This CDR3 is 14 amino acids long. In DNA form, the CDR3 reads TGTGCCAGCCGCCTACAGGGGGCGAATTCACCCCTCCACTTT. Translated, it gives CASRLQGANSPLHF.

The chain links TRBV5-4 to TRBJ2-5, with D perhaps matching TRBD2 (5 bases). In germline, CDR1 is SGHNT, CDR2 YYREEE (reference sequence). Trimming removed 2 bases at V and 6 bases at J, with 14 bases between. The CDR3 has 14 amino acids. CDR3 protein: CASSFGEGVKTQYF. The CDR3 nucleotides are TGTGCCAGCAGCTTTGGAGAGGGTGTGAAGACCCAGTACTTC. Together with reference TRBV5-4 and TRBJ2-5, the CDR3 gives the full variable domain: ETGVTQSPTHLIKTRGQQVTLRCSSQSGHNTVSWYQQALGQGPQFIFQYYREEENGRGNFPPRFSGLQFPNYSSELNVNALELDDSALYLCASSFGEGVKTQYFGPGTRLLVL.

The chain employs TRBV20-1 and TRBJ1-4, with TRBD1 identical over 8 bases. Germline V CDR1 and CDR2: DFQATT, SNEGSKA (reference sequence). Germline trimming cut 4 bases from V and 3 bases from J; bases unmatched to any gene: 4. This CDR3 spans 14 amino acids. CDR3 bases: TGCAGTGCTATGGACAGGGCTGCTAATGAAAAACTGTTTTTT. Translating it yields CSAMDRAANEKLFF.

This clonotype was seen a handful of times. The chain has TRBV29-1 and TRBJ2-1, with a possible D match to TRBD2 (6 bases). The CDR3 is made up of 14 amino acids. Per the germline V gene, CDR1 is SQVTM and CDR2 is ANQGSEA. The V end lost 5 bases, the J end lost 4 bases, and 15 bases lay between the germline ends. The CDR3 sequence is CSVIAGRMYNEQFF. The CDR3 region has the DNA TGCAGCGTTATTGCGGGAAGAATGTACAATGAGCAGTTCTTC.

The rearrangement uses TRBV12-3 or TRBV12-4 and TRBJ2-1; unclear D gene. V lost 1 base and J 5 bases, leaving 9 bases between the germline ends. The CDR3 covers 14 residues. DNA for the CDR3: TGTGCCAGCAGTTTAGGGGGAAGGCACAATGAGCAGTTCTTC. It encodes CASSLGGRHNEQFF.